Listed below are T cell receptor beta chains from one sample, sequenced in a study of immune cell composition in non-small cell lung cancer. Using immunoSEQ multiplex PCR, the repertoire was profiled, and TCRdb retains in-frame clones only, with some absent. Altogether about 9,100 clones are present, around 68% being singletons, with the ten largest covering approximately 8.7%. Sequencing was performed on lung tumor tissue. All receptors derive from a human donor with non-small cell lung cancer. Each CDR3 is given with its conserved first and last residue.

j_call v_call cdr3_aa
TRBJ2-7 TRBV5-4 CASSSGTSFSEQYF
TRBJ2-5 TRBV5-4 CASSSRKEETQYF
TRBJ2-5 TRBV5-1 CASSPGTAETQYF
TRBJ1-4 TRBV4-1 CASSQRGTEPNEKLFF
TRBJ1-1 TRBV13 CASSRIPFHSDTEAFF
TRBJ2-7 TRBV11-3 CASSVRDGSYEQYF
TRBJ1-5 TRBV5-6 CASSLWGASNQPQHF
TRBJ1-4 TRBV18 CASSPGGGFDEKLFF
TRBJ2-7 TRBV15 CATSRDRTDLYEQYF
TRBJ2-7 TRBV18 CASSSTSSYEQYF
TRBJ1-2 TRBV18 CASSPIQDNYGYTF
TRBJ1-2 TRBV5-1 CASSLTDSYGYTF
TRBJ1-2 TRBV28 CASSFGRAAGYTF
TRBJ2-7 TRBV6-5 CASSSYPDPSYEQYF
TRBJ1-1 TRBV11-2 CASSFSDRGTEAFF
TRBJ1-6 TRBV14 CASSPGQGRRNSPLHF
TRBJ1-5 TRBV7-2 CASSLDPRPNQPQHF
TRBJ1-1 TRBV7-2 CASSLSPGTEAFF
TRBJ1-1 TRBV6-5 CASSYGRMNTEAFF
TRBJ1-2 TRBV5-1 CASRGDRAGYTF
TRBJ1-1 TRBV28 CASSSSGMLPTEAFF
TRBJ2-1 TRBV7-3 CASKGGREVGEQFF
TRBJ2-5 TRBV29-1 CSVVLPGETQYF
TRBJ2-3 TRBV9 CASSVRSGLSDTQYF